The source of this T cell receptor (beta chain) is a study of long-term antiretroviral therapy in people with HIV. With respect to this clone: Its antigen is undetermined.

Germline V lookup: CDR1 SNHLY, CDR2 FYNNEI. The CDR3 totals 15 residues. With V trimmed by 8 bases and J by 4 bases, 10 bases remained unmatched. Researchers ran immunoSEQ v3.0 at survey level. The repertoire was sequenced with immunoSEQ multiplex PCR; TCRdb's copy has only in-frame clones and lacks some. The profile shows 30,000 to 40,000 clones, around 86% of them singletons. Study results and caveats: Control repertoires displayed wider CDR3 length ranges than the HIV repertoires. Older ART regimens may have been in use when blood was drawn between about 2004 and 2018. With ART, diversity went up but was still lower than in transplant donor controls.

This chain links TRBV2 with TRBJ2-5, with 10 bases identical to TRBD2. Sequencing was performed on unsorted PBMCs, taken 1.5 years after starting antiretroviral therapy. The receptor was isolated from a man between 18 and 29 years old with HIV. CDR3 coding DNA: TGTGCCAGCGGACAGCGGGAGGGCCGGGTAGAGACCCAGTACTTC. Amino acid sequence: CASGQREGRVETQYF.